One sample yielded the 9 T cell receptor beta chains listed below, sequenced in a study of blood T cell repertoires in COVID-19. Here immunoSEQ multiplex PCR was the method, and the copy in TCRdb shows in-frame clones only, minus some. The repertoire includes fewer than 40,000 clones, approximately 81% of them detected once, and 2.5% to 3.5% sits in the top ten. The sequencing input was peripheral blood. The receptor source for this set is a man in his 70s with COVID-19, enrolled during active disease.

This sequence joins TRBV4-3 and TRBJ2-1; D perhaps matches TRBD2 (6 bases). The germline CDR1 and CDR2 sequences are LGHNA and YSLEER. The CDR3 length is 15 residues. V shed 1 base and J shed 9 bases, with 16 bases lying between them. The CDR3 spells CASSQAPTSYGEQFF. The CDR3 nucleotides read TGCGCCAGCAGCCAAGCTCCCACTAGCTATGGTGAGCAGTTCTTC.

V is TRBV19 and J is TRBJ2-1; TRBD2 agrees at 10 bases. The V gene's germline CDR1 is LNHDA and CDR2 SQIVND (reference sequence). The CDR3 totals 16 residues. V was clipped by 3 bases and J by 9 bases; unmatched bases: 11. Written as DNA, the CDR3 is TGTGCCAGTAGTATGAGCCTAGCGGGAGCCGAGAGTGAGCAGTTCTTC. Translating it yields CASSMSLAGAESEQFF.

The chain joins TRBV6-5 to TRBJ1-5, with D perhaps TRBD1 (6 bases). The germline gives CDR1 MNHEY, CDR2 SVGAGI. The CDR3 runs 15 residues. The germline V and J ends were trimmed by 4 bases and 1 base, with 11 bases remaining between them. The CDR3: CASSLQGWSNQPQHF. CDR3 in DNA: TGTGCCAGCAGTTTACAGGGTTGGAGCAATCAGCCCCAGCATTTT.

The gene calls are TRBV3-1 (or the pseudogene TRBV3-2) and TRBJ1-1; 8 nucleotides line up with TRBD1. This CDR3 region has 12 residues. Germline assignment: CDR1 LGHDT and CDR2 YNNKEL (reference sequence). V was clipped by 8 bases and J by 4 bases; unmatched bases: 3. DNA for the CDR3: TGTGCCAGCGACAGGGGCGGCACTGAAGCTTTCTTT. Translating it yields CASDRGGTEAFF.

This chain joins TRBV12-3 or TRBV12-4 and TRBJ1-5; 7 bases agree with TRBD1. V was clipped by 6 bases and J by 3 bases; unmatched bases: 2. The CDR3 is made up of 13 amino acids. The CDR3 bases are TGTGCCAGCAGACAGGGGACCAATCAGCCCCAGCATTTT. Its protein product is CASRQGTNQPQHF.

The genes are TRBV29-1 and TRBJ2-7, with 8 nucleotides matching TRBD2. Unmatched junction bases numbered 10, after V lost 8 bases and J lost 4 bases. The V gene's germline CDR1 is SQVTM and CDR2 ANQGSEA. The length of the CDR3 is 13 residues. CDR3 residues: CSPGAGGRYEQYF. For the CDR3, the DNA is TGCAGCCCAGGGGCGGGAGGAAGGTACGAGCAGTACTTC.

This clone appeared once. The V gene is TRBV3-1 (or the pseudogene TRBV3-2), the J gene TRBJ1-1, with TRBD1 matching over 7 bases. CDR1 and CDR2 (germline): LGHDT, YNNKEL (reference sequence). This CDR3 region has 13 residues. J was trimmed by 8 bases and V by 1 base; bases with no gene match: 4. Here the CDR3 reads CASSQATGSEAFF. As DNA, the CDR3 is TGTGCCAGCAGCCAAGCGACAGGGTCGGAAGCTTTCTTT.

This clone occurred once. The chain links TRBV21-1 to TRBJ2-7; TRBD1, the D gene given by the table, was not confirmed from the DNA. TRBV21-1 is described as a pseudogene. CDR3 size: 17 residues. The CDR3 loop reads CASSIPERDSTSYEQYF. Written as DNA, the CDR3 is TGTGCCAGCAGCATTCCAGAAAGGGACAGCACCTCCTACGAGCAGTACTTC.

The chain is built from TRBV4-1 and TRBJ2-3; 9 nucleotides match TRBD2. Germline V gene data show CDR1 as MGHRA and CDR2 as YSYEKL. Trimming cost V 2 bases and J 3 bases; bases outside gene matches: 3. The CDR3 sequence is 15 residues long. The CDR3 region is CASSQQAGGTDTQYF. The CDR3 region has the DNA TGCGCCAGCAGCCAACAAGCGGGAGGTACAGATACGCAGTATTTT.